The source of this T cell receptor (beta chain) is a study of blood T cells in healthy people across ages. The overall study: About one barcoded beta molecule per two T cells was the capture yield of template switching. Study-wide findings and caveats: The long-lived group displayed more naive CD4+ cells, plus higher diversity, than the aged donors did. With age, beta diversity per million T cells declined roughly linearly, significantly by 35 to 40.

Extraction of total RNA produced a minimum of 5.5 micrograms from each sample. Primers used in a second PCR of about 6 to 12 cycles were a sample-barcoded 5' primer and a J-beta primer mix. TCRdb reanalysed the 5' RACE reads using MiXCR and keeps one entry per CDR3 protein. The sample lists 550,000 to 700,000 distinct CDR3 sequences, approximately 30% occurring once. This clonotype was picked up a small number of times. The antigen remains unidentified. The V gene end was trimmed by 1 base and the J gene end by 7 bases; junction bases not matched to a gene: 6. This CDR3 contains 15 residues. Germline CDR1 is DFQATT and CDR2 is SNEGSKA (reference sequence).

The chain is built from TRBV20-1 and TRBJ2-1; 11 bases are a match to TRBD2. Sequencing used blood. This receptor was identified in a woman between 65 and 79 years old in good health. The CDR3 is CSARGTGTSGNEQFF. CDR3 nucleotides: TGCAGTGCTAGAGGTACCGGGACTAGCGGAAATGAGCAGTTCTTC.